This T cell receptor (beta chain) was captured in a study of neurological immune-mediated disorders. Synthesis of cDNA used 5'RACE (with 10-nucleotide random UMIs). TCRdb independently ran MiXCR on the 5' RACE reads; one entry per CDR3 protein. The table lists tens of thousands of distinct CDR3 sequences, roughly 23% of them singletons. The sorted libraries took about a million CD4+ or CD8+ T cells. The CDR3 sequence is 13 residues long. V lost 3 bases to trimming and J lost 2 bases, with 7 bases between them. Study outcomes and limitations: Levels of TCR clonal expansion peaked in HTLV-1-associated myelopathy and reached their lowest in multiple sclerosis, under those of healthy controls. Subjects shared no identical expanded-clone CDR3 amino acid sequences, suggesting private TCR-beta repertoires in all groups.

This clonotype was detected ten times or more. What it recognizes is unknown. The sequence came from a man aged 50 to 60 with HTLV-1-associated myelopathy (HAM/TSP). The sequenced sample consisted of CD4+ T cells from blood. The J gene is TRBJ1-1, the V gene TRBV12-3 or TRBV12-4, with D possibly matching TRBD1 (5 bases). The chain's CDR3 is CASSLRGNTEAFF. CDR3 bases: TGTGCCAGCAGTTTGAGGGGAAACACTGAAGCTTTCTTT.